The rows below give T cell receptor beta chains drawn from one sample of a study of cytomegalovirus exposure and HLA in healthy donors. Repertoires were generated with immunoSEQ multiplex PCR, while TCRdb's copy carries only in-frame clones and drops some. The table includes roughly 120,000 clones, over 65% detected once. Sequenced: PBMCs. These receptors originate from a young woman in good health and CMV-seronegative. Each CDR3 is given with its conserved first and last residue. Each record gives: clone size, J gene, V gene, D gene, CDR3 protein, CDR3 DNA. The D gene is left open where the match is weak. Not all rows give a size; the values are once, few, many and, for expanded clones, a class.

size: many
J: TRBJ2-6
V: TRBV7-9
D: .
CDR3: CASTGGGSGANVLTF
DNA: TGTGCCAGCACCGGAGGTGGCTCTGGGGCCAACGTCCTGACTTTC

size: .
J: TRBJ2-1
V: TRBV2
D: .
CDR3: CASSGLGSEQFF
DNA: TGTGCCAGCAGTGGATTGGGCAGTGAGCAGTTCTTC

size: .
J: TRBJ1-3
V: TRBV15
D: .
CDR3: CATSRNRGNTIYF
DNA: TGTGCCACCAGCAGGAACAGGGGAAACACCATATATTTT

size: .
J: TRBJ1-2
V: TRBV19
D: TRBD1
CDR3: CASSIGQGYYGYTF
DNA: TGTGCCAGTAGTATCGGACAGGGGTACTATGGCTACACCTTC

size: .
J: TRBJ2-1
V: TRBV7-2
D: TRBD2
CDR3: CASSLEPGGRNEQFF
DNA: TGTGCCAGCAGCTTGGAGCCGGGGGGTAGGAATGAGCAGTTCTTC

size: few
J: TRBJ2-7
V: TRBV7-2
D: TRBD2
CDR3: CASSLLTNPWGGKSYEQYF
DNA: TGTGCCAGCAGCCTACTCACCAATCCTTGGGGGGGGAAGAGTTACGAGCAGTACTTC

size: .
J: TRBJ2-3
V: TRBV5-6
D: TRBD2
CDR3: CASSVPSGPDTQYF
DNA: TGTGCCAGCAGTGTCCCTAGCGGCCCAGATACGCAGTATTTT

size: .
J: TRBJ2-1
V: TRBV10-2
D: .
CDR3: CASSEGHDEQFF
DNA: TGCGCCAGCAGTGAGGGACATGATGAGCAGTTCTTC

size: .
J: TRBJ2-1
V: TRBV29-1
D: .
CDR3: CSVASSSYNEQFF
DNA: TGCAGCGTCGCATCGAGCTCCTACAATGAGCAGTTCTTC

size: .
J: TRBJ2-7
V: TRBV15
D: TRBD2
CDR3: CATSRTASGRTREQYF
DNA: TGTGCCACCAGCAGAACCGCTAGCGGGAGGACAAGGGAGCAGTACTTC

size: .
J: TRBJ1-2
V: TRBV9
D: .
CDR3: CASSVVTLANYGYTF
DNA: TGTGCCAGCAGCGTAGTTACCTTAGCTAACTATGGCTACACCTTC

size: .
J: TRBJ1-2
V: TRBV7-2
D: .
CDR3: CASSLDSNINYGYTF
DNA: TGTGCCAGCAGCTTAGACAGCAACATCAACTATGGCTACACCTTC

size: .
J: TRBJ2-1
V: TRBV6-5
D: TRBD1
CDR3: CASSSTGGSYNEQFF
DNA: TGTGCCAGCAGTTCGACAGGGGGCAGCTACAATGAGCAGTTCTTC

size: .
J: TRBJ2-5
V: TRBV6-5
D: TRBD1
CDR3: CASSFWDRGEETQYF
DNA: TGTGCCAGCAGTTTTTGGGACAGGGGAGAAGAGACCCAGTACTTC

size: .
J: TRBJ2-7
V: TRBV27
D: .
CDR3: CASRPGLNSYEQYF
DNA: TGTGCCAGCAGACCGGGACTGAACTCCTACGAGCAGTACTTC

size: .
J: TRBJ2-1
V: TRBV7-3
D: TRBD2
CDR3: CASSRTLPGLAGESQFF
DNA: TGTGCCAGCAGCCGGACCTTACCGGGACTAGCGGGAGAATCGCAGTTCTTC

size: .
J: TRBJ1-4
V: TRBV4-3
D: .
CDR3: CASSQGQSTNEKLFF
DNA: TGCGCCAGCAGCCAAGGACAGTCAACTAATGAAAAACTGTTTTTT

size: .
J: TRBJ2-1
V: TRBV5-1
D: .
CDR3: CASSLDRQGGNNEQFF
DNA: TGCGCCAGCAGCTTGGACCGACAGGGAGGTAACAATGAGCAGTTCTTC

size: .
J: TRBJ2-1
V: TRBV6-5
D: TRBD2
CDR3: CASSYRTSGTYNEQFF
DNA: TGTGCCAGCAGTTACCGGACTAGCGGGACCTACAATGAGCAGTTCTTC

size: .
J: TRBJ2-7
V: TRBV28
D: TRBD1
CDR3: CASRRPTGQVLSYEQYF
DNA: TGTGCCAGCAGGCGTCCCACGGGACAGGTCCTCTCCTACGAGCAGTACTTC

size: .
J: TRBJ2-1
V: TRBV7-6
D: .
CDR3: CASSSRQPYNEQFF
DNA: TGTGCCAGCAGCTCCAGACAGCCTTACAATGAGCAGTTCTTC

size: .
J: TRBJ1-5
V: TRBV2
D: .
CDR3: CASSYRRGNQPQHF
DNA: TGTGCCAGCAGTTACCGCAGGGGCAACCAGCCCCAGCATTTT

size: once
J: TRBJ2-7
V: TRBV25-1
D: TRBD1
CDR3: CASIPGDRTYEQYF
DNA: TGTGCCAGCATTCCGGGGGACAGGACCTACGAGCAGTACTTC

size: .
J: TRBJ2-7
V: TRBV6-5
D: TRBD1
CDR3: CASSYGDRGGYEQYF
DNA: TGTGCCAGCAGTTACGGGGACAGGGGGGGATACGAGCAGTACTTC

size: few
J: TRBJ2-1
V: TRBV6-6
D: TRBD2
CDR3: CASSYPLAGGPNEQFF
DNA: TGTGCCAGCAGTTACCCACTAGCGGGAGGGCCTAATGAGCAGTTCTTC

size: .
J: TRBJ2-7
V: TRBV7-2
D: TRBD2
CDR3: CASGTLTSGRDEQYF
DNA: TGTGCCAGCGGGACTCTGACTAGCGGGCGGGACGAGCAGTACTTC

size: .
J: TRBJ2-7
V: TRBV7-2
D: .
CDR3: CASSLYRDTSYEQYF
DNA: TGTGCCAGCAGCTTATACCGGGACACTTCCTACGAGCAGTACTTC

size: .
J: TRBJ1-6
V: TRBV6-5
D: TRBD1
CDR3: CASSYSGQAHLVTLHF
DNA: TGTGCCAGCAGTTACTCGGGACAGGCCCACCTAGTCACCCTCCACTTT

size: .
J: TRBJ1-2
V: TRBV30
D: .
CDR3: CAWTPRGVAIYGYTF
DNA: TGTGCCTGGACTCCCCGGGGTGTAGCTATCTATGGCTACACCTTC

size: .
J: TRBJ1-1
V: TRBV10-3
D: TRBD1
CDR3: CAISERTGVNTEAFF
DNA: TGTGCCATCAGTGAGAGGACAGGGGTGAACACTGAAGCTTTCTTT

size: .
J: TRBJ1-4
V: TRBV2
D: .
CDR3: CASRSRDTSGSVF
DNA: TGTGCCAGCAGGTCTCGGGACACCAGTGGTTCTGTTTTT

size: .
J: TRBJ1-1
V: TRBV5-1
D: TRBD1
CDR3: CASSLDRGRVRSTDRKAFF
DNA: TGCGCCAGCAGCTTGGACAGGGGGCGGGTGCGGTCCACTGATCGTAAAGCTTTCTTT

size: .
J: TRBJ2-1
V: TRBV27
D: .
CDR3: CATSLGRGRYNEQFF
DNA: TGTGCCACCTCCTTGGGTCGGGGGAGATACAATGAGCAGTTCTTC

size: .
J: TRBJ2-7
V: TRBV10-3
D: TRBD2
CDR3: CAISERTSGRPEQYF
DNA: TGTGCCATCAGTGAGAGGACTAGCGGGAGACCCGAGCAGTACTTC

size: .
J: TRBJ2-3
V: TRBV7-9
D: TRBD2
CDR3: CASSRPSGGTDTQYF
DNA: TGTGCCAGCAGCCGCCCCAGCGGGGGCACAGATACGCAGTATTTT

size: .
J: TRBJ2-1
V: TRBV29-1
D: TRBD1
CDR3: CSGAGQGARYNEQFF
DNA: TGCAGCGGGGCGGGACAGGGGGCGAGGTACAATGAGCAGTTCTTC

size: .
J: TRBJ1-2
V: TRBV2
D: .
CDR3: CASSDPLLANYGYTF
DNA: TGTGCCAGCAGTGATCCCCTATTAGCTAACTATGGCTACACCTTC

size: .
J: TRBJ1-5
V: TRBV18
D: TRBD1
CDR3: CASSLLDRDNQPQHF
DNA: TGTGCCAGCTCACTCTTGGACAGGGATAATCAGCCCCAGCATTTT

size: .
J: TRBJ1-1
V: TRBV19
D: TRBD1
CDR3: CASSFPDRPNLPMNTEAFF
DNA: TGTGCCAGTAGTTTCCCGGACAGGCCTAACTTACCTATGAACACTGAAGCTTTCTTT

size: .
J: TRBJ1-1
V: TRBV5-4
D: TRBD1
CDR3: CASSPTGNEAFF
DNA: TGTGCCAGCAGCCCGACAGGGAACGAAGCTTTCTTT

size: .
J: TRBJ2-7
V: TRBV4-3
D: TRBD2
CDR3: CASSQERELAGVLEYEQYF
DNA: TGCGCCAGCAGCCAAGAAAGAGAGCTAGCGGGAGTTTTGGAGTACGAGCAGTACTTC

size: .
J: TRBJ2-3
V: TRBV4-3
D: TRBD2
CDR3: CASSGSGRLDTQYF
DNA: TGCGCCAGCAGCGGTAGCGGGAGGTTAGATACGCAGTATTTT